These T cell receptor beta chains were read from a single sample in a study of neurological immune-mediated disorders. TCRdb reprocessed the 5' RACE reads with MiXCR, giving one entry per CDR3 protein. There are approximately 130,000 distinct CDR3 sequences in the sample; roughly 3.2% occur only once, and over 1% lies in the top ten. The sequenced sample was PBMCs. The receptors derive from a woman in her twenties or thirties with multiple sclerosis. CDR3s include the opening cysteine and the closing phenylalanine or tryptophan. D genes are given only for firm matches. Size is stated as how often the clone was seen (once, few, many) or a class if it is expanded.

d_call | clone_size | j_call | v_call | cdr3_aa | cdr3_nt
. | many | TRBJ1-5 | TRBV20-1 | CSASWGRGNQPQHF | TGCAGTGCTAGTTGGGGGCGCGGCAATCAGCCCCAGCATTTT
. | many | TRBJ2-3 | TRBV7-2 | CASSLLRPDTQYF | TGTGCCAGCAGCTTATTGCGCCCAGATACGCAGTATTTT
TRBD1 | many | TRBJ2-1 | TRBV12-3/TRBV12-4 | CASTYRDRDTPRFGRDEQFF | TGTGCCAGCACCTACCGGGACAGGGATACTCCCCGGTTTGGGCGGGATGAGCAGTTCTTC
. | many | TRBJ1-4 | TRBV7-9 | CASSPGPLGEKLFF | TGTGCCAGCAGCCCCGGGCCCCTCGGTGAAAAACTGTTTTTT
. | many | TRBJ1-1 | TRBV29-1 | CSGEGDRTEAFF | TGCAGCGGAGAGGGGGACCGCACTGAAGCTTTCTTT
. | many | TRBJ1-2 | TRBV5-6 | CASSLGSRRGGYTF | TGTGCCAGCAGCTTGGGATCTCGCCGGGGCGGCTACACCTTC
. | many | TRBJ1-6 | TRBV20-1 | CSAGAGSMGNSPLHF | TGCAGTGCTGGGGCCGGGTCGATGGGAAATTCACCCCTCCACTTT
TRBD1 | many | TRBJ2-7 | TRBV25-1 | CASSQGAVPYEQYF | TGTGCCAGCAGTCAGGGGGCAGTCCCCTACGAGCAGTACTTC
. | many | TRBJ2-2 | TRBV6-6 | CASTGTGATGELFF | TGTGCCAGCACCGGGACTGGCGCGACCGGGGAGCTGTTTTTT
. | many | TRBJ1-2 | TRBV9 | CASSVPDPGYTF | TGTGCCAGCAGCGTTCCGGATCCTGGCTACACCTTC
. | many | TRBJ2-3 | TRBV12-3/TRBV12-4 | CASRQLGADTQYF | TGTGCCAGCAGACAATTAGGGGCAGATACGCAGTATTTT